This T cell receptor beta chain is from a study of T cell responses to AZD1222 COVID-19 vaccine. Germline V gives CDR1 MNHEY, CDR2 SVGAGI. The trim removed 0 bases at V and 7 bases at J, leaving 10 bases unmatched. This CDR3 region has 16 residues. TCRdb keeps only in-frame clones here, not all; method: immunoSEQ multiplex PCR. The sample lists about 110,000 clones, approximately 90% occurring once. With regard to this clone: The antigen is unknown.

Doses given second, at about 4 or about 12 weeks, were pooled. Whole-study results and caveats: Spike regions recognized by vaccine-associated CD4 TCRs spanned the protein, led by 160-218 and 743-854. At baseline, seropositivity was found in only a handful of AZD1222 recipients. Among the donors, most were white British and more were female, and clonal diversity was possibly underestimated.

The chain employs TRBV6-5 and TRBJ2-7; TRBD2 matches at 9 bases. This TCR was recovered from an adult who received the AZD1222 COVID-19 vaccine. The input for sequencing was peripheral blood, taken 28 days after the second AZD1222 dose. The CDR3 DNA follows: TGTGCCAGCAGTTACTCAGGGCTAGCGGGAAGTGGGGAGCAGTACTTC. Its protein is CASSYSGLAGSGEQYF.